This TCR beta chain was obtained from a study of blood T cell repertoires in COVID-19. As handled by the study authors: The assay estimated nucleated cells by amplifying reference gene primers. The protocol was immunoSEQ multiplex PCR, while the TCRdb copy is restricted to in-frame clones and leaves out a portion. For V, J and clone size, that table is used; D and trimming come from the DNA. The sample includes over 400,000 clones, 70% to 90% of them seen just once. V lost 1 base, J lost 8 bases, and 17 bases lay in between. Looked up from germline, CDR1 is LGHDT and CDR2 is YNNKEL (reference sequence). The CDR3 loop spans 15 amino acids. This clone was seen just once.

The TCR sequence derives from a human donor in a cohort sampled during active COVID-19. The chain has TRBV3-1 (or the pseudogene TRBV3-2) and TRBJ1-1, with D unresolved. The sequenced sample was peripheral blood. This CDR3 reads CASSQVLLPSGEAFF. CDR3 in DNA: TGTGCCAGCAGCCAAGTCTTACTTCCTAGTGGCGAAGCTTTCTTT.